The 5 T cell receptor beta chains presented below share a single source sample, sequenced in a study of CD8 T cells in Susac syndrome (dated by TCRdb to between 2018 and 2021). The library was generated by the immunoSEQ multiplex PCR assay. RNA was extracted using the RNeasy kit, and roughly 0.45 to 1 microgram was reverse transcribed with random hexamers. TCRdb itself trimmed the public reads at Q25 with fastp, ran MiXCR and retained productive beta chains. All rows with the same CDR3 protein become a single entry with the most common DNA and genes. This sample has about 170,000 distinct CDR3 sequences in its table, and approximately 95% of those were observed once. The ten largest clonotypes hold about 0.12% of the sample. Input material: CD4+ T cells from PBMCs. These receptor sequences come from a human donor with Susac syndrome.

The rearrangement links TRBV25-1 to TRBJ2-5; D might be TRBD1 (6 bases). Between the trimmed V and J ends, which lost 0 bases and 3 bases, there was a span of 8 bases. The CDR3 is made up of 14 amino acids. Germline V gene lookup returns CDR1 MGHDK and CDR2 SYGVNS. The DNA of the CDR3 is TGTGCCAGCAGTGAATACAGGGGAAAAGAGACCCAGTACTTC. It yields the protein CASSEYRGKETQYF.

The V call is TRBV19, the J call TRBJ2-2, with TRBD2 matching 11 bases. V shed 4 bases and J 4 bases; nucleotides not matched to a gene: 2. Germline CDR1 LNHDA, CDR2 SQIVND (reference sequence). This CDR3 spans 15 amino acids. The CDR3 DNA reads TGTGCCAGTAGTACGACTAGCGGGGTCACCGGGGAGCTGTTTTTT. Translating gives CASSTTSGVTGELFF.

This chain uses TRBV15 with TRBJ1-1; D remains ambiguous. The germline V gene encodes CDR1 LNHNV and CDR2 YYDKDF (reference sequence). V lost 0 bases and J 5 bases, leaving 16 bases between the germline ends. This CDR3 is built from 16 residues. For the CDR3, the DNA is TGTGCCACCAGCAGAGATCTGGGAACGGTGGATACTGAAGCTTTCTTT. Its translation is CATSRDLGTVDTEAFF.

The chain uses TRBV18 and TRBJ2-1, with a possible D match to TRBD1 (5 bases). Germline V CDR1 and CDR2: KGHSH, LQKENI. The CDR3 has 16 residues. V was clipped by 0 bases and J by 5 bases, with 14 bases between them. CDR3 sequence reads: CASSPPQGRLDNEQFF. DNA for the CDR3: TGTGCCAGCTCACCACCCCAGGGCCGTCTCGACAATGAGCAGTTCTTC.

The chain joins TRBV6-2 or TRBV6-3 to TRBJ1-5; maybe TRBD1 (6 bases). CDR3 length: 14 residues. Germline CDR1 MNHEY, CDR2 SVGEGT. The V gene lost 6 bases and the J gene lost 5 bases, with 14 bases spanning the gap. CDR3 residues: CASRYTGRDQPQHF. The CDR3 region has the DNA TGTGCCAGCAGGTACACAGGGAGGGATCAGCCCCAGCATTTT.